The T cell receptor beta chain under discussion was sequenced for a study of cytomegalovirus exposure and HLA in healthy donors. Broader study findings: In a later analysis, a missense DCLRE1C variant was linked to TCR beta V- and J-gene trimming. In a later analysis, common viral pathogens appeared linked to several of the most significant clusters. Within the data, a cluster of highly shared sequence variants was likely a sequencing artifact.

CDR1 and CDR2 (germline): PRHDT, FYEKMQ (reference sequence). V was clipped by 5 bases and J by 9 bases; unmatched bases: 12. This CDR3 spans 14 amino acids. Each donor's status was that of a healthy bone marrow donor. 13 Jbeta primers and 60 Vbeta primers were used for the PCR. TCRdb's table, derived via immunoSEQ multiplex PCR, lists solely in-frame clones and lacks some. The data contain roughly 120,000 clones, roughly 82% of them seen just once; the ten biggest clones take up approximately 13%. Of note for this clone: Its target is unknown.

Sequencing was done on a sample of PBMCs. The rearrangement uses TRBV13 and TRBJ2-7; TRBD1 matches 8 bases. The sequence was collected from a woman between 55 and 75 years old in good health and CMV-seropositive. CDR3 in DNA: TGTGCCAGCAGCCTCAGGGGGCGCCTACTTTGGCAGTACTTC. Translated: CASSLRGRLLWQYF.